This T cell receptor beta chain was obtained from a study of vaccination effects on CD4 cells after COVID-19. About the research overall: Following the second dose by a median of 72 days, the post-vaccine samples were obtained.

Worth noting for this clone: Its antigen is not identified.

Sequencing used immunoSEQ multiplex PCR; TCRdb keeps in-frame clones, though not all of them. The sample lists nearly 50,000 clones, about 74% occurring once. Culture lasted about ten days before CD4+ T cell isolation. The person acquired a PCR-confirmed SARS-CoV-2 infection between March and December 2020. Either the BNT162b2 or mRNA-1273 vaccine was given to participants in two doses. The CDR3 length is 14 residues. The germline V and J ends were trimmed by 4 bases and 0 bases, with 12 bases remaining between them. Germline CDR1 GTSNPN, CDR2 SVGIG (reference sequence). This material consisted of CD4+ T cells from PBMCs cultured without peptide, taken after COVID-19 vaccination. The gene calls are TRBV30 and TRBJ1-1, with no clear D. This TCR was recovered from a human donor who had a prior SARS-CoV-2 infection. CDR3 DNA: TGTGCCTGGAAAATCGGACGGATGAACACTGAAGCTTTCTTT. It is translated as CAWKIGRMNTEAFF.